These 25 T cell receptor beta chains were sequenced from one sample in a study of blood T cells in healthy people across ages. The authors ran a second PCR of roughly 6 to 12 cycles using a sample-barcoded 5' primer and a J-beta primer mix. TCRdb re-derived calls from the 5' RACE reads in MiXCR, one entry per CDR3 protein. Of nearly 1 million distinct CDR3 sequences listed, about 51% are singletons. Sequencing input: blood. Receptors originate from an older woman in good health.

This chain joins TRBV29-1 and TRBJ2-2, with TRBD2 identical over 9 bases. J gave up 5 bases and V 1 base, and 2 bases lay outside the gene matches. CDR1 SQVTM and CDR2 ANQGSEA come from the germline V gene. This CDR3 has 14 residues. The CDR3 region is CSVEGAGGTGELFF. The DNA for the CDR3 is TGCAGCGTTGAAGGCGCGGGAGGGACCGGGGAGCTGTTTTTT.

This chain connects TRBV3-1 to TRBJ2-7; unclear D gene. CDR3 length: 14 residues. V lost 4 bases, J lost 2 bases, and 12 bases lay in between. Germline V gene lookup returns CDR1 LGHDT and CDR2 YNNKEL (reference sequence). CDR3: CASSPTDQAYEQYF. CDR3 DNA sequence: TGTGCCAGCAGCCCTACGGACCAGGCCTACGAGCAGTACTTC.

V gene TRBV30 combines with J gene TRBJ2-3, with 9 bases matching TRBD2. The J segment lost 5 bases and the V segment lost 8 bases, leaving 8 bases of the junction unmatched. Germline CDR1 GTSNPN, CDR2 SVGIG (reference sequence). There are 13 residues in the CDR3. This chain's CDR3 is CAGQREAEDTQYF. CDR3 bases: TGTGCCGGCCAGCGGGAGGCGGAAGATACGCAGTATTTT.

The V call is TRBV5-1, the J call TRBJ2-7; maybe TRBD1 (5 bases). Trimming stripped 3 bases from V and 0 bases from J, with 13 bases between. This CDR3 region has 15 residues. Germline CDR1 SGHRS, CDR2 YFSETQ. The CDR3 loop reads CASSSGNRASYEQYF. The DNA of the CDR3 is TGCGCCAGCAGCTCAGGGAACCGGGCCTCCTACGAGCAGTACTTC.

This chain connects TRBV4-3 to TRBJ2-1, with a tentative D call TRBD2 (6 bases). Germline CDR1 reads LGHNA; CDR2 reads YSLEER. Trimming shortened V by 5 bases and J by 10 bases, and 15 bases separated the two germline ends. This CDR3 is built from 13 residues. The CDR3 coding sequence is TGCGCCAGCAGCTTGACTAGTCTGGGCGAGCAGTTCTTC. It is translated as CASSLTSLGEQFF.

Comment on this clonotype: A much larger clonotype is one base distant, so this may be a read error. The rearrangement joins TRBV10-3 to TRBJ2-1; D is perhaps TRBD2 (6 bases). The CDR3 spans 17 residues. Germline lookup yields CDR1 ENHRY and CDR2 SYGVKD. Trimming removed 2 bases at V and 9 bases at J, with 23 bases between. CDR3 sequence (DNA): TGTGCCATCAGTGAGCCCGCGGGACGGGGGAGAGAGACTGAGCAGTTCTTC. Amino acid sequence: CAISEPAGRGRETEQFF.

This clonotype was seen only once. At one end the junction does not follow the germline gene, possibly because of a read error. The rearrangement links TRBV12-3 or TRBV12-4 to TRBJ2-3; D unclear. This CDR3 contains 13 residues. CDR3 coding DNA: TGTGCCAGCAGCATCGGAAGCACAGATGCGCAGTATTTT. Its protein product is CASSIGSTDAQYF.

The V and J genes are TRBV11-2 and TRBJ2-5; 8 positions match TRBD2. The DNA end is a closer match to TRBJ2-7, so the J assignment may be wrong. The CDR3 runs to 15 residues. Germline V gives CDR1 SGHAT, CDR2 FQNNGV. The CDR3 reads CASSLLTSGVYEQYF. The CDR3, as DNA: TGTGCCAGCAGCCTTCTCACTAGCGGTGTTTACGAGCAGTACTTC.

Note on this clonotype: A much larger clonotype is one base distant, so this may be a read error. This chain uses TRBV5-5 with TRBJ2-4, with TRBD2 as a possible D gene (5 bases). From germline, CDR1 is SGHKS and CDR2 YYEKEE (reference sequence). The CDR3 extends over 16 amino acids. CDR3 loop: CAGSLAFERRFNIQYF. For the CDR3, the DNA is TGTGCCGGCAGCTTGGCCTTTGAAAGGAGGTTTAACATTCAGTACTTC.

This clonotype was found once. The chain is built from TRBV4-2 and TRBJ2-7, with unresolved D. Trimming removed 4 bases at V and 3 bases at J, with 13 bases between. CDR1 is LGHNA and CDR2 is YNFKEQ in the germline V gene. This CDR3 is built from 14 residues. As DNA, the CDR3 is TGTGCCAGCAGCCCGAGCGATGTGTACTACGAGCAGTACTTC. Encoded protein: CASSPSDVYYEQYF.

CDR3 DNA: TGTGCCAGCAGTTACTCAGGGCAGCTCCCGGATGGCTACACCTTC. Encoded protein: CASSYSGQLPDGYTF. The chain is built from TRBV6-5 and TRBJ1-2; D is unclear. The CDR3 runs to 15 residues. Per the germline V gene, CDR1 is MNHEY and CDR2 is SVGAGI. V was cut by 0 bases and J by 6 bases, with 14 bases left in between.

V gene TRBV29-1 combines with J gene TRBJ2-7; D uncertain. Germline CDR1 and CDR2: SQVTM and ANQGSEA. Trimming cost V 1 base and J 2 bases, with 6 bases left between them. The CDR3 totals 12 residues. For the CDR3, the DNA is TGCAGCGTTGAAGGGAAGCCCTACGAGCAGTACTTC. It yields the protein CSVEGKPYEQYF.

In this sample, this clonotype turned up once. The chain recombines TRBV10-3 with TRBJ2-3, with D possibly matching TRBD2 (5 bases). The CDR3 covers 13 residues. Germline V gene lookup returns CDR1 ENHRY and CDR2 SYGVKD. The germline V and J ends were trimmed by 7 bases and 2 bases, with 10 bases remaining between them. CDR3 DNA sequence: TGTGCCATCATGGGAGCGGCCACAGATACGCAGTATTTT. This codes for CAIMGAATDTQYF.

The sample holds a few counts of this clonotype. The V and J genes are TRBV29-1 and TRBJ1-1; D is ambiguous. Germline CDR1 is SQVTM and CDR2 is ANQGSEA. The CDR3 contains 12 residues. With 4 bases removed from V and 4 bases from J, the gap between germline ends came to 10 bases. CDR3 nucleotide sequence: TGCAGCGTTGCCGACGGGTTCACTGAAGCTTTCTTT. It translates to CSVADGFTEAFF. Full variable domain (outside the CDR3, taken from reference TRBV29-1 and TRBJ1-1): SAVISQKPSRDICQRGTSLTIQCQVDSQVTMMFWYRQQPGQSLTLIATANQGSEATYESGFVIDKFPISRPNLTFSTLTVSNMSPEDSSIYLCSVADGFTEAFFGQGTRLTVV.

This clonotype was counted a few times. V is TRBV5-1 and J is TRBJ2-3, with D unresolved. The V gene's germline CDR1 is SGHRS and CDR2 YFSETQ. Trimming left V 0 bases short and J 1 base short, with 12 bases between. The CDR3 is made up of 16 amino acids. CDR3 in DNA: TGCGCCAGCAGCTTGGGGCGGAACCCAGGCACAGATACGCAGTATTTT. Residues: CASSLGRNPGTDTQYF.

This chain joins TRBV2 and TRBJ2-5; maybe TRBD2 (6 bases). V dropped 4 bases and J dropped 2 bases, with 17 bases sitting between them. The length of the CDR3 is 16 residues. CDR1 is SNHLY and CDR2 is FYNNEI in the germline V gene. CDR3 bases: TGTGCCAGCAGTGTCCTCACCCTAGCGTCACAAGAGACCCAGTACTTC. It codes for CASSVLTLASQETQYF.

The V gene is TRBV6-2 or TRBV6-3, the J gene TRBJ1-1, with 8 positions matching TRBD1. CDR1 is MNHEY and CDR2 is SVGEGT in the germline V gene. With 2 bases clipped from V and 0 bases from J, the junction kept 11 bases outside the gene matches. This CDR3 contains 18 residues. CDR3 bases: TGTGCCAGCAGTTACGACAGGGGCCGGAGGCGGTTGAACACTGAAGCTTTCTTT. Protein: CASSYDRGRRRLNTEAFF.

V usage is TRBV28 and J usage is TRBJ2-6; tentative D call: TRBD2 (5 bases). Germline CDR1 and CDR2: MDHEN and SYDVKM. Trimming shortened V by 5 bases and J by 3 bases, and 20 bases separated the two germline ends. The CDR3 runs to 18 residues. The CDR3 nucleotides read TGTGCCAGCAGTCCCCTGGTGGGGAGTTACTTTGGGGCCAACGTCCTGACTTTC. Translation: CASSPLVGSYFGANVLTF. Full variable domain (missing parts from reference TRBV28 and TRBJ2-6): DVKVTQSSRYLVKRTGEKVFLECVQDMDHENMFWYRQDPGLGLRLIYFSYDVKMKEKGDIPEGYSVSREKKERFSLILESASTNQTSMYLCASSPLVGSYFGANVLTFGAGSRLTVL.

V usage is TRBV20-1 and J usage is TRBJ2-3, with 7 bases aligning to TRBD1. The CDR3 runs 11 residues. With 7 bases clipped from V and 12 bases from J, the junction kept 10 bases outside the gene matches. Germline V gene data show CDR1 as DFQATT and CDR2 as SNEGSKA (reference sequence). The CDR3 loop reads CSDQPGTAQYF. CDR3 nucleotide sequence: TGCAGTGACCAGCCGGGGACAGCCCAGTATTTT.

This clonotype showed up just a few times. The V and J genes are TRBV6-6 and TRBJ2-4; the D gene is possibly TRBD2 (6 bases). Near its end, the DNA agrees better with TRBJ2-7, so the J call may be wrong. The CDR3 covers 13 residues. Germline V CDR1 and CDR2: MNHNY, SVGAGI (reference sequence). This chain's CDR3 is CASSYVTGAEQYF. CDR3 nucleotides: TGTGCCAGCAGTTACGTAACGGGAGCCGAGCAGTACTTC.

The chain carries TRBV3-1 and TRBJ2-1; D not certain. The CDR3 spans 15 residues. Germline V lookup: CDR1 LGHDT, CDR2 YNNKEL (reference sequence). Trimming took 0 bases from V and 4 from J, leaving 10 bases between them. The CDR3 loop reads CASSQDGTRYNEQFF. The DNA of the CDR3 is TGTGCCAGCAGCCAAGATGGAACACGATACAATGAGCAGTTCTTC.

The chain links TRBV7-2 to TRBJ2-3; D not resolved. The V gene's germline CDR1 is SGHTA and CDR2 FQGNSA. Trimming removed 7 bases from V and 7 bases from J, with 15 bases in between. This CDR3 is built from 13 residues. The CDR3, as DNA: TGTGCCAGCACCACCTACGGTGCATATACGCAGTATTTT. It yields the protein CASTTYGAYTQYF.

The chain couples TRBV27 to TRBJ2-1, with unresolved D. This CDR3 has 16 residues. Between the trimmed V and J ends, which lost 1 base and 6 bases, there was a span of 16 bases. Germline V gene lookup returns CDR1 MNHEY and CDR2 SMNVEV (reference sequence). CDR3 sequence reads: CASSLLGFSMVNEQFF. As DNA, the CDR3 is TGTGCCAGCAGTTTATTGGGGTTTTCTATGGTCAATGAGCAGTTCTTC.

The J gene is TRBJ1-1, the V gene TRBV20-1; D is undetermined. Deletions cut 4 bases from V and 8 bases from J, with 17 bases between. The CDR3 spans 13 residues. CDR1 and CDR2 from the germline V gene are DFQATT and SNEGSKA (reference sequence). The CDR3 sequence: CSAKALHYWEAFF. The DNA of the CDR3 is TGCAGTGCTAAGGCCCTCCATTACTGGGAAGCTTTCTTT.

The chain recombines TRBV14 with TRBJ1-2, with TRBD1 as a possible D gene (5 bases). The CDR3 covers 14 residues. Trimming pared 1 base from V and 4 bases from J, leaving 10 bases between. Germline-derived CDR1 and CDR2 are SGHDN and FVKESK. CDR3: CASSQVDRVYGYTF. CDR3 sequence (DNA): TGTGCCAGCAGCCAAGTCGACAGAGTCTATGGCTACACCTTC.